This T cell receptor beta chain was obtained from a study of blood T cell repertoires in COVID-19. Study details: The United States, Italy and Spain supplied acute and convalescent COVID-19 samples. The analysed material was cDNA or gDNA that came from T cells, B-cell-depleted T cells, or PBMCs.

Per the study methods: Reference gene primers were amplified, and this amplification served to estimate nucleated cell counts. Assay: immunoSEQ multiplex PCR; the TCRdb copy retains only in-frame clones and omits some. Clonal size and the V and J genes are those of that table, whereas D and trimming came from the DNA. The data show over 200,000 clones, around 83% seen once. Germline assignment: CDR1 SGHRS and CDR2 YFSETQ. CDR3 length equals 13 residues. V shed 0 bases and J shed 9 bases, with 12 bases lying between them. The rearrangement links TRBV5-1 to TRBJ1-1; no firm D call. Material: peripheral blood. The source is a man in his forties with active or convalescent COVID-19. CDR3: CASSLGETRQAFF. The CDR3 DNA reads as TGCGCCAGCAGCTTGGGTGAGACAAGGCAAGCTTTCTTT.